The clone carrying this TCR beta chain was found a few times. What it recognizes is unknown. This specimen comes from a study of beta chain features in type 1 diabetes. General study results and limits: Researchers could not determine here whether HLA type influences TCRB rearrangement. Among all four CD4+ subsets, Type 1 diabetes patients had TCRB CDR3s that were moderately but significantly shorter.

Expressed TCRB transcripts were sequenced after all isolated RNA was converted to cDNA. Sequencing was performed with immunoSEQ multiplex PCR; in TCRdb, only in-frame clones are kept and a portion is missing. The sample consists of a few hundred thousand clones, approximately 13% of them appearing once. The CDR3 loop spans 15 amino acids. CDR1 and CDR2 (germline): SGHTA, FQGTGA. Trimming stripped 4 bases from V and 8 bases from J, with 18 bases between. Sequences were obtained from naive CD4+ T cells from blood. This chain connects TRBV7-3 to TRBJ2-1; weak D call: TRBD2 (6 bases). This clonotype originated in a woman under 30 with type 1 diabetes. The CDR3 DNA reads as TGTGCCAGCAGCTCGAAGGCGGGAACTATAGATGAGCAGTTCTTC. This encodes CASSSKAGTIDEQFF.